This TCR beta chain was recovered during a study of PD-1 blockade in classical Hodgkin lymphoma. The overall study: Once every 2 weeks, patients received intravenous nivolumab at 3 mg/kg. Study outcomes and limitations: Prior to therapy, complete responders displayed diversity much like that of newly diagnosed patients. Patients starting nivolumab under 1 year after ASCT were excluded.

CDR1 is MNHNY and CDR2 is SVGAGI in the germline V gene (reference sequence). This CDR3 contains 13 residues. V was cut by 4 bases and J by 6 bases, with 12 bases left in between. Time point: cycle 4 day 1 (C4D1), after more than 5 weeks of nivolumab. All patients experienced relapse after autologous stem cell transplantation, and brentuximab vedotin exposure was variable. Reported best responses ranged across complete response, partial response or progressive disease. On this clone itself: The antigen is not known.

Generated by immunoSEQ multiplex PCR, the TCRdb table keeps only in-frame clones and is missing some. Seen here are approximately 61,000 clones, around 90% observed once, and the top ten hold 7% to 8.5%. This rearrangement joins TRBV6-6 to TRBJ1-2; D is possibly TRBD1 (6 bases). The sample in question was peripheral blood mononuclear cells (PBMCs), obtained before the fourth cycle of nivolumab. The receptor comes from a human donor with classical Hodgkin lymphoma. Here the CDR3 reads CASSSGGSDGYTF. DNA for the CDR3: TGTGCCAGCAGTTCGGGGGGCTCGGATGGCTACACCTTC.